The clone carrying this T cell receptor beta chain was observed many times. The antigen is undetermined. This sample is part of a study of T-cell reconstitution after alpha-beta-depleted transplantation in children. General observations from the study: The origin of alpha-beta T cells about two months after transplant was reportedly several hundred expanded graft clones. Certain patients had high TCRbeta diversity at day 60, and it came from recipient T cells and thymic progenitors that survived. Newly generated T cells supplied most T-cell counts and diversity one year post-transplant.

The V end was cut by 5 bases, the J end by 9 bases, with 22 bases between. The CDR3 is 15 amino acids. Germline loops: CDR1 SGHVS, CDR2 FQNEAQ. The TCRbeta library was prepared with unique molecular identifiers. One entry per CDR3 protein results from TCRdb running MiXCR on the PCR reads. The sample holds 190,000 or so distinct CDR3 sequences, 6.3% seen once. The origin of this receptor is a girl less than two years old with combined immunodeficiency, due to receive a stem cell transplant. Sequenced material: PBMCs, taken before TCRalphabeta/CD19-depleted stem cell transplant. The chain is built from TRBV7-8 and TRBJ1-1; D may be TRBD1 (6 bases). CDR3 nucleotides: TGTGCCAGCAGCCCCCGGATAGGACAGAACATTAAAGCTTTCTTT. Amino acid sequence: CASSPRIGQNIKAFF.